What follows are 20 T cell receptor beta chains derived from one specimen sequenced in a study of shared clonotypes between healthy human individuals. Profiled with immunoSEQ multiplex PCR; TCRdb holds only in-frame clones, not every one. The repertoire holds approximately 400,000 clones, with about 96% as singletons. The material sequenced was memory CD8+ T cells sorted from blood. Stated subset: CD45RO+ cells pooled with CCR7-negative TemRA cells. All receptors come from a man aged 25 to 40 in good health.

The chain couples TRBV11-2 to TRBJ2-7; TRBD2 matches at 14 bases. CDR3 length equals 15 residues. Germline V CDR1 and CDR2: SGHAT, FQNNGV. With 2 bases clipped from V and 5 bases from J, the junction kept 2 bases outside the gene matches. CDR3 residues: CASSLRGLAGDEQYF. The CDR3 DNA reads as TGTGCCAGCAGCTTACGGGGACTAGCGGGAGACGAGCAGTACTTC.

V gene TRBV9 combines with J gene TRBJ1-1; tentative D call: TRBD1 (5 bases). In germline, CDR1 is SGDLS, CDR2 YYNGEE. Trimming cost V 0 bases and J 4 bases, with 19 bases left between them. CDR3 length equals 17 residues. Written as DNA, the CDR3 is TGTGCCAGCAGCGTAGGCCCCACCGGGGGACCGGGCACTGAAGCTTTCTTT. The encoded protein is CASSVGPTGGPGTEAFF.

The J gene is TRBJ2-5, the V gene TRBV5-1; no definite D call. V lost 2 bases and J 3 bases, leaving 5 bases between the germline ends. Germline CDR1 is SGHRS and CDR2 is YFSETQ. This CDR3 is 12 amino acids long. For the CDR3, the DNA is TGCGCCAGCAGCTTAAAGAAAGAGACCCAGTACTTC. This encodes CASSLKKETQYF. The whole variable domain, remainder taken from reference TRBV5-1 and TRBJ2-5, is KAGVTQTPRYLIKTRGQQVTLSCSPISGHRSVSWYQQTPGQGLQFLFEYFSETQRNKGNFPGRFSGRQFSNSRSEMNVSTLELGDSALYLCASSLKKETQYFGPGTRLLVL.

The chain combines TRBV2 with TRBJ2-7; 11 bases map to TRBD2. CDR1 is SNHLY and CDR2 is FYNNEI in the germline V gene. The V segment lost 6 bases and the J segment 2 bases; nucleotides outside the gene matches: 6. The CDR3 is 15 residues long. CDR3 sequence (DNA): TGTGCCAGCAGAAACGGGACTAGCGGAACCTACGAGCAGTACTTC. This codes for CASRNGTSGTYEQYF.

The chain has TRBV7-3 and TRBJ2-1; 9 positions agree with TRBD1. CDR1 is SGHTA and CDR2 is FQGTGA in the germline V gene. Trimming removed 1 base from V and 4 bases from J; junction bases left unmatched: 8. The CDR3 is made up of 17 amino acids. Here the CDR3 DNA reads TGTGCCAGCAGCTTAAGTTCCAGGACAGGGGAGTACAATGAGCAGTTCTTC. It specifies CASSLSSRTGEYNEQFF.

The rearrangement links TRBV18 to TRBJ2-2; D may be TRBD1 (5 bases). This CDR3 region has 14 residues. Deletions cut 2 bases from V and 3 bases from J, with 7 bases between. The V gene's germline CDR1 is KGHSH and CDR2 LQKENI. CDR3 bases: TGTGCCAGCTCACCAATCAGGGACACCGGGGAGCTGTTTTTT. Protein product: CASSPIRDTGELFF.

The rearrangement links TRBV28 to TRBJ1-2; 8 nucleotides align to TRBD1. Trimming took 5 bases from V and 4 from J; bases not matched to a gene: 12. Germline V CDR1 and CDR2: MDHEN, SYDVKM. This CDR3 comprises 16 residues. CDR3 sequence reads: CASSQTFGDRGYGYTF. DNA of the CDR3: TGTGCCAGCAGTCAAACCTTTGGAGACAGGGGCTATGGCTACACCTTC.

This clone was seen only a few times. V usage is TRBV12-5 and J usage is TRBJ1-1, with D unresolved. The length of the CDR3 is 11 residues. Per the germline V gene, CDR1 is LGHNT and CDR2 is FRNRAP. V lost 1 base, J lost 3 bases, and 0 bases lay in between. CDR3 sequence: CASGLDTEAFF. In nucleotides, the CDR3 is TGTGCTAGTGGTTTGGACACTGAAGCTTTCTTT.

The V gene is TRBV5-4, the J gene TRBJ2-5, with D tentatively TRBD2 (6 bases). This CDR3 is built from 16 residues. V lost 4 bases, J lost 0 bases, and 16 bases lay in between. Looked up from germline, CDR1 is SGHNT and CDR2 is YYREEE (reference sequence). The CDR3 nucleotides are TGTGCCAGCAGCCCGGAGCCGGGACTTGACCAAGAGACCCAGTACTTC. Translating it yields CASSPEPGLDQETQYF. Using reference TRBV5-4 and TRBJ2-5 for the parts outside the CDR3, the full variable domain is ETGVTQSPTHLIKTRGQQVTLRCSSQSGHNTVSWYQQALGQGPQFIFQYYREEENGRGNFPPRFSGLQFPNYSSELNVNALELDDSALYLCASSPEPGLDQETQYFGPGTRLLVL.

The rearrangement links TRBV7-2 to TRBJ2-1; D uncertain. V was shortened by 8 bases and J by 6 bases, with 14 bases between the two germline ends. The CDR3 is made up of 13 amino acids. CDR1 SGHTA and CDR2 FQGNSA come from the germline V gene. The chain's CDR3 is CASSSSRFNEQFF. The CDR3 DNA sequence: TGTGCCAGCTCAAGCTCCCGCTTCAATGAGCAGTTCTTC.

V and J are TRBV18 and TRBJ1-6; no definite D call. This CDR3 is 14 amino acids long. The germline V and J ends were trimmed by 4 bases and 0 bases, with 4 bases remaining between them. The germline V gene encodes CDR1 KGHSH and CDR2 LQKENI. Here the CDR3 reads CASSQSSYNSPLHF. The CDR3 nucleotides read TGTGCCAGCTCACAGAGCTCCTATAATTCACCCCTCCACTTT. Full variable domain (outside the CDR3, taken from reference TRBV18 and TRBJ1-6): NAGVMQNPRHLVRRRGQEARLRCSPMKGHSHVYWYRQLPEEGLKFMVYLQKENIIDESGMPKERFSAEFPKEGPSILRIQQVVRGDSAAYFCASSQSSYNSPLHFGNGTRLTVT.

The chain employs TRBV10-3 and TRBJ2-5; TRBD2 matches 9 bases. This CDR3 has 15 residues. In germline, CDR1 is ENHRY, CDR2 SYGVKD. With V trimmed by 2 bases and J by 5 bases, 6 bases remained unmatched. CDR3 region: CAISERVAGVETQYF. CDR3 bases: TGTGCCATCAGTGAGAGAGTAGCGGGAGTTGAGACCCAGTACTTC.

The gene calls are TRBV4-1 and TRBJ2-1, with D unclear. V was cut by 0 bases and J by 0 bases, with 12 bases left in between. In germline, CDR1 is MGHRA, CDR2 YSYEKL. The CDR3 runs to 17 residues. The CDR3 here is CASSQDEGPSSYNEQFF. Here the CDR3 DNA reads TGCGCCAGCAGCCAAGATGAAGGGCCAAGCTCCTACAATGAGCAGTTCTTC.

This sequence joins TRBV7-3 and TRBJ2-2, with D perhaps given as TRBD1 or TRBD2 (5 bases each). This CDR3 has 18 residues. V lost 5 bases, J lost 3 bases, and 22 bases lay in between. Germline V lookup: CDR1 SGHTA, CDR2 FQGTGA. The CDR3 is CASSRSQVGDGYTGELFF. The CDR3 coding sequence is TGTGCCAGCAGCAGAAGTCAGGTCGGGGACGGCTACACCGGGGAGCTGTTTTTT.

The V and J genes are TRBV18 and TRBJ2-1, with D possibly being TRBD2 (6 bases). This CDR3 contains 12 residues. V lost 4 bases to trimming and J lost 10 bases, with 11 bases between them. CDR1 and CDR2 from the germline V gene are KGHSH and LQKENI. CDR3 sequence reads: CASSLFAGEQFF. As DNA, the CDR3 is TGTGCCAGCTCACTATTTGCGGGAGAGCAGTTCTTC.

The chain carries TRBV30 and TRBJ2-2; the D is unclear. The V gene lost 3 bases and the J gene lost 3 bases, with 5 bases spanning the gap. CDR1 and CDR2 from the germline V gene are GTSNPN and SVGIG (reference sequence). The CDR3 has 12 residues. As DNA, the CDR3 is TGTGCCTGGAGGGTCGACACCGGGGAGCTGTTTTTT. It is translated as CAWRVDTGELFF.

The gene calls are TRBV5-4 and TRBJ1-1; D remains unclear. Trimming pared 2 bases from V and 5 bases from J, leaving 7 bases between. The length of the CDR3 is 12 residues. Germline CDR1 reads SGHNT; CDR2 reads YYREEE (reference sequence). DNA for the CDR3: TGTGCCAGCAGCTTCCCCGGGACTGAAGCTTTCTTT. This sequence encodes CASSFPGTEAFF.

CDR3 nucleotides: TGTGCCAGCAGTTTACGGATAGGCAATCAGCCCCAGCATTTT. It yields the protein CASSLRIGNQPQHF. The chain employs TRBV27 and TRBJ1-5; D uncertain. V lost 2 bases and J 2 bases, leaving 7 bases between the germline ends. The germline V gene encodes CDR1 MNHEY and CDR2 SMNVEV (reference sequence). CDR3 length: 14 amino acids.

The chain links TRBV20-1 to TRBJ2-1; the D gene is possibly TRBD2 (6 bases). This CDR3 contains 11 residues. Looked up from germline, CDR1 is DFQATT and CDR2 is SNEGSKA (reference sequence). CDR3 in DNA: TGCAGCGTAGCGGTCTACAATGAGCAGTTCTTC. Encoded protein: CSVAVYNEQFF.

This clone occurred once. The chain links TRBV28 to TRBJ1-1; no definite D call. This CDR3 spans 11 amino acids. Germline V gives CDR1 MDHEN, CDR2 SYDVKM. The V gene lost 8 bases and the J gene lost 3 bases, with 7 bases spanning the gap. The CDR3 coding sequence is TGTGCCAGCTCCGGGGACACTGAAGCTTTCTTT. This translates into CASSGDTEAFF. Based on the CDR3 plus reference TRBV28 and TRBJ1-1, the full variable domain is DVKVTQSSRYLVKRTGEKVFLECVQDMDHENMFWYRQDPGLGLRLIYFSYDVKMKEKGDIPEGYSVSREKKERFSLILESASTNQTSMYLCASSGDTEAFFGQGTRLTVV.